This T cell receptor (beta chain) was documented in a study of T cells after yellow fever vaccination. This clonotype turned up a few times. The germline CDR1 and CDR2 sequences are DFQATT and SNEGSKA (reference sequence). Trimming cost V 1 base and J 2 bases; bases outside gene matches: 5. The length of the CDR3 is 15 residues. MiXCR, run by TCRdb on the 5' RACE reads, gives a single entry per CDR3 protein. Of around 70,000 distinct CDR3 sequences in the sample, approximately 6.9% were seen once. This material consisted of CD8+ T cells sorted from PBMCs, taken around 5 days after the first yellow fever vaccination. This clonotype was obtained from a man younger than 30 who received the YFV17D yellow fever vaccine. This chain joins TRBV20-1 and TRBJ2-7; 10 bases align to TRBD2. The CDR3 nucleotides read TGCAGTGCTAGAGTGGAAGCGGGGGGGCCCTACGAGCAGTACTTC. Protein: CSARVEAGGPYEQYF.